This T cell receptor (beta chain) was identified during a study of cytomegalovirus exposure and HLA in healthy donors. V trimming: 5 bases; J trimming: 2 bases; junction bases outside the gene matches: 8. CDR1 and CDR2 (germline): SGHVS, FNYEAQ. This CDR3 has 16 residues. Study conclusions and caveats: Analyses of presence and absence presupposed an approximately uniform sequencing depth across donors.

Each of the donors was a healthy bone marrow donor. Points on this clone: The antigen is unknown.

The PCR contained 60 Vbeta and 13 Jbeta primers. Assay used: immunoSEQ multiplex PCR; TCRdb lists only in-frame clones, some missing. Among some 150,000 clones listed, 76% were seen once. The sequence was obtained from a woman in her 40s in good health and CMV-seronegative. The sequencing input was PBMCs. The chain employs TRBV7-6 and TRBJ2-3, with 9 positions matching TRBD2. Here the CDR3 reads CASSPLAGAPTDTQYF. In DNA form, the CDR3 reads TGTGCCAGCAGCCCGTTAGCGGGGGCACCCACAGATACGCAGTATTTT.